The present T cell receptor beta chain was sequenced within a study of cytomegalovirus exposure and HLA in healthy donors. Study background: The early release's HLA-typed donors yielded about 85 million unique TCRs. Study observations and caveats: When a later analysis was performed, an Asian-associated ancestry cluster reportedly had fewer N-insertions than the approximately 700-donor mean. Reportedly, HLA-A and HLA-B alleles of most subjects were accurately predicted from TCR beta.

13 Jbeta primers and 60 Vbeta primers were used for the PCR. Methods used by the authors: Later reanalysis found around 74 million unique TCR beta chains, 9 million to 12 million of them shared. Produced via immunoSEQ multiplex PCR; TCRdb's table is partial and in-frame only. The V and J calls and clone size were taken over from that table, and D and trimming were inferred from the DNA. The table lists 150,000 to 200,000 clones, more than 75% of them singletons, with around 0.97% in the top ten. There are a few counts of this clone. The antigen is not known. This CDR3 spans 15 amino acids. The germline V gene has CDR1 SGHRS and CDR2 YFSETQ. With 0 bases removed from V and 5 bases from J, the gap between germline ends came to 14 bases.

The TCR was taken from a girl aged 2-9 years in good health and CMV-seropositive. Sequenced input: PBMCs. This chain uses TRBV5-1 with TRBJ2-5; no clear D gene. DNA of the CDR3: TGCGCCAGCAGCTTGGATCCGGGTAGCCTCGAGACCCAGTACTTC. Its protein product is CASSLDPGSLETQYF.